The sequence of this T cell receptor beta chain was determined in a study of blood T cell repertoires in COVID-19 (dated by TCRdb to 2020 to 2021). Background for the entire study: The collaborator samples originated in the United States, Italy and Spain and spanned the acute and convalescent phases of COVID-19. The repertoires were made available in a free public database intended to serve as a resource for research on the immune response to SARS-CoV-2. Samples came from the ongoing ImmuneRACE study (first 160 participants) plus 1,254 subjects from 6 global collaborators. The dataset comprised deeply sampled blood TCRbeta repertoires from subjects exposed to, actively infected with, or recovered from COVID-19. HLA class I and class II types, where available, came from metadata supplied by the sample provider rather than from assay-based typing. Sample metadata almost always included a de-identified subject ID, COVID-19 status, age in years and sex. The prospective study material was composed of cDNA or gDNA derived from T cells, B-cell-depleted T cells, or PBMCs. What the research found in general, with its limitations: Clinical and demographic metadata were provided uncurated, with the amount varying by source and participant.

CDR1 and CDR2, per the germline V gene (reference sequence), are LNHDA and SQIVND. Taken from cysteine to phenylalanine, the CDR3 has 16 residues. The DNA shown is the 48-base CDR3, in frame from base 1. V loses 4 bases at its end and J loses 3 bases; junction bases beyond the gene matches: 7. TCRbeta CDR3 regions were amplified from genomic DNA by means of the immunoSEQ Assay, a bias-controlled multiplex PCR. Regarding the original processing steps: Within the assay, amplification of reference gene primers was used to estimate how many nucleated cells each sample contained. To quantify the absolute abundance of each unique TCRbeta CDR3 rearrangement, sequence reads were collapsed and filtered. Productive Simpson clonality was computed per sample as the square root of Simpson's diversity index over productive rearrangements. In TCRdb, the immuneACCESS table is reduced to in-frame sequences with V and J assigned. These tables do not hold every clone; where another copy was compared, an unresolved V gene accounts for under half, and the others remain unexplained. The V and J calls and clone size were taken over from that table, and D and trimming were inferred from the DNA. Across this sample there are about 180,000 clones, with roughly 87% seen only once. The top ten clones comprise 1% to 1.5% of the sample.

In the prospective study, participants were roughly 18 to 95 years old, resided in fewer than 25 geographic areas of the United States, and were enrolled through a virtual design. Cohort assignment in the prospective study relied on participant-reported clinical history from a screening survey and a study questionnaire. Each participant in the prospective study had whole blood, serum and a nasopharyngeal or oropharyngeal swab collected by mobile phlebotomists. Prospective study participants could optionally give additional blood draws and questionnaires over an approximately two-month period. Prospective study blood samples were shipped either frozen or at room temperature before DNA extraction. This clone was detected a few times. It lacks a known antigen. Base qualities were left out, and no much larger clone turns up one base away.

Source material: PBMCs or T cells enriched from blood (not recorded which). The chain couples TRBV19 to TRBJ1-2, and 11 junction bases match TRBD1. The sequence came from a human donor with acute COVID-19. The donor label of this sample is uncertain. CDR3 protein: CASSTTPGQGDYGYTF. The nucleotide sequence reads as follows: TGTGCCAGTAGTACCACTCCGGGACAGGGGGACTATGGCTACACCTTC.